This T cell receptor (beta chain) emerged from a study of blood T cell repertoires in COVID-19. Turning to the study itself: COVID-19 samples from acute and convalescent phases originated in the United States, Italy and Spain. Nucleic acid was either cDNA or gDNA, and it came from T cells, B-cell-depleted T cells, or PBMCs.

The method was immunoSEQ multiplex PCR; TCRdb's version includes in-frame clones alone and lacks a portion of them. The table lists 250,000 to 400,000 clones, roughly 90% of them singletons, with 2.9% in the top ten. The germline V gene has CDR1 LNHDA and CDR2 SQIVND (reference sequence). The CDR3 is made up of 16 amino acids. V was trimmed by 4 bases and J by 0 bases, leaving 12 bases between them. Seattle participants joined during active infection and were tracked over time. Sequencing was performed on peripheral blood. This clonotype was sampled from a woman in her 30s with COVID-19, enrolled during active disease. The V and J genes are TRBV19 and TRBJ2-2; no clear D. CDR3 sequence (DNA): TGTGCCAGTAGTACAGGTTTATACACGAACACCGGGGAGCTGTTTTTT. Amino acids: CASSTGLYTNTGELFF.